Listed here are 28 T cell receptor beta chains from one sample, sequenced in a study of cytomegalovirus exposure and HLA in healthy donors. The PCR used 60 Vbeta and 13 Jbeta primers. Sequencing was performed with immunoSEQ multiplex PCR; in TCRdb, only in-frame clones are kept and a portion is missing. The sample lists under 150,000 clones, roughly 69% occurring once. The source material was PBMCs. These receptors were taken from a human donor in good health.

V and J are TRBV19 and TRBJ1-1; TRBD1 is a possible D gene (5 bases). The CDR3 runs 13 residues. V gave up 4 bases and J gave up 6 bases, with 12 bases separating them. Germline V gives CDR1 LNHDA, CDR2 SQIVND (reference sequence). The CDR3 nucleotides are TGTGCCAGTAGTAGAAAAGGGGTAGCTGAAGCTTTCTTT. Its protein is CASSRKGVAEAFF.

This clone has just a few counts. The J gene is TRBJ2-7, the V gene TRBV6-6; 7 bases align to TRBD2. Germline V lookup: CDR1 MNHNY, CDR2 SVGAGI (reference sequence). The CDR3 spans 13 residues. J was trimmed by 2 bases and V by 7 bases; bases with no gene match: 5. CDR3 in DNA: TGTGCCAGCACGGATGGGACTACCTACGAGCAGTACTTC. Its protein product is CASTDGTTYEQYF.

V is TRBV9 and J is TRBJ1-2, with 7 positions matching TRBD1. The V gene end was trimmed by 4 bases and the J gene end by 9 bases; junction bases not matched to a gene: 15. CDR3 length: 15 amino acids. Germline V gene lookup returns CDR1 SGDLS and CDR2 YYNGEE. Here the CDR3 reads CASSTTGPHLVSYTF. The CDR3 region has the DNA TGTGCCAGCAGCACGACAGGGCCCCACCTAGTTAGCTACACCTTC. The full variable domain, with the rest looked up from reference TRBV9 and TRBJ1-2, is DSGVTQTPKHLITATGQRVTLRCSPRSGDLSVYWYQQSLDQGLQFLIQYYNGEERAKGNILERFSAQQFPDLHSELNLSSLELGDSALYFCASSTTGPHLVSYTFGSGTRLTVV.

The J gene is TRBJ1-2, the V gene TRBV10-1, with TRBD1 matching over 9 bases. This CDR3 contains 15 residues. In germline, CDR1 is WNHNN, CDR2 SYGVQD (reference sequence). The J segment lost 4 bases and the V segment lost 6 bases, leaving 9 bases of the junction unmatched. The CDR3 reads CASRLQGAILYGYTF. The CDR3 region has the DNA TGCGCCAGCAGATTACAGGGGGCGATCCTCTATGGCTACACCTTC.

The chain combines TRBV30 with TRBJ2-7; 8 bases map to TRBD2. Per the germline V gene, CDR1 is GTSNPN and CDR2 is SVGIG (reference sequence). The CDR3 extends over 16 amino acids. J gave up 0 bases and V 2 bases, and 9 bases lay outside the gene matches. The chain's CDR3 is CAWSNGRAFGSYEQYF. As DNA, the CDR3 is TGTGCCTGGAGTAACGGGAGGGCCTTCGGCTCCTACGAGCAGTACTTC. The full variable domain, with the rest looked up from reference TRBV30 and TRBJ2-7, is SQTIHQWPATLVQPVGSPLSLECTVEGTSNPNLYWYRQAAGRGLQLLFYSVGIGQISSEVPQNLSASRPQDRQFILSSKKLLLSDSGFYLCAWSNGRAFGSYEQYFGPGTRLTVT.

In its sample, this clone was seen a few times. The gene calls are TRBV23-1 and TRBJ1-1; D is unclear. TRBV23-1 is an open reading frame whose function is uncertain. V gave up 4 bases and J gave up 1 base, with 7 bases separating them. The CDR3 length is 13 residues. The CDR3 DNA sequence: TGCGCCAGCAGTCGATCCAGGAACACTGAAGCTTTCTTT. It yields the protein CASSRSRNTEAFF.

This rearrangement joins TRBV5-1 to TRBJ2-1, with a possible D match to TRBD1 (6 bases). The CDR3 extends over 13 amino acids. The V end lost 4 bases, the J end lost 4 bases, and 9 bases lay between the germline ends. Looked up from germline, CDR1 is SGHRS and CDR2 is YFSETQ. The CDR3 reads CASSPDSYNEQFF. The CDR3, as DNA: TGCGCCAGCAGCCCGGACAGTTACAATGAGCAGTTCTTC.

The chain joins TRBV5-6 to TRBJ1-5, with TRBD1 identical over 9 bases. Looked up from germline, CDR1 is SGHDT and CDR2 is YYEEEE. The CDR3 sequence is 14 residues long. Trimming at V came to 3 bases and at J to 4 bases, leaving 2 bases not matched to a gene. CDR3 in DNA: TGTGCCAGCAGCTGGACAGGGGAGAATCAGCCCCAGCATTTT. Translating gives CASSWTGENQPQHF.

The table lists this clone with a few counts. The chain joins TRBV4-1 to TRBJ1-3, with D maybe TRBD1 (5 bases). Between the trimmed V and J ends, which lost 1 base and 2 bases, there was a span of 15 bases. CDR3 length equals 17 residues. Per germline, CDR1 MGHRA and CDR2 YSYEKL. CDR3 in DNA: TGCGCCAGCAGCCAAGGCCCTGCACGGGGGGCTGGAAACACCATATATTTT. The encoded protein is CASSQGPARGAGNTIYF.

The gene calls are TRBV19 and TRBJ2-1; TRBD2 matches 11 bases. This CDR3 has 14 amino acids. Germline V lookup: CDR1 LNHDA, CDR2 SQIVND (reference sequence). V was pared by 4 bases and J by 10 bases, with 6 bases of the junction left unmatched. The CDR3 reads CASSTGLAEREQFF. The CDR3 DNA follows: TGTGCCAGTAGTACGGGACTAGCGGAAAGAGAGCAGTTCTTC.

The genes are TRBV13 and TRBJ2-7; no definite D call. Germline V gene sequence: CDR1 PRHDT, CDR2 FYEKMQ (reference sequence). This CDR3 region has 13 residues. The V end was cut by 2 bases, the J end by 3 bases, with 8 bases between. For the CDR3, the DNA is TGTGCCAGCAGCTTAAACGGAGACTACGAGCAGTACTTC. Translation: CASSLNGDYEQYF.

The gene calls are TRBV19 and TRBJ1-2; the D is unclear. Deletions cut 7 bases from V and 10 bases from J, with 16 bases between. The CDR3 spans 12 residues. Germline values: CDR1 LNHDA, CDR2 SQIVND (reference sequence). The CDR3: CASTPGFPYYTF. In DNA form, the CDR3 reads TGTGCCAGTACACCGGGATTCCCGTACTACACCTTC.

This clone came up once. The chain couples TRBV6-5 to TRBJ2-3; D may be TRBD2 (5 bases). Trimming took 2 bases from V and 1 from J, leaving 10 bases between them. The CDR3 contains 15 residues. Germline-derived CDR1 and CDR2 are MNHEY and SVGAGI. CDR3 residues: CASSYKSGGTDTQYF. DNA of the CDR3: TGTGCCAGCAGTTACAAGTCCGGGGGCACAGATACGCAGTATTTT.

The genes are TRBV7-2 and TRBJ2-5, with TRBD1 as a possible D gene (6 bases). This CDR3 is 13 amino acids long. Trimming stripped 4 bases from V and 8 bases from J, with 14 bases between. CDR1 SGHTA and CDR2 FQGNSA come from the germline V gene. The CDR3 bases are TGTGCCAGCAGCTCCAGGGGACAAAATACCCAGTACTTC. Translating it yields CASSSRGQNTQYF.

This chain joins TRBV19 and TRBJ2-3, with 9 bases fitting TRBD1. The CDR3 is 14 amino acids. After removal of 4 bases from V and 3 bases from J, the junction contained 2 bases not matched to a gene. CDR1 is LNHDA, CDR2 SQIVND, per germline (reference sequence). This CDR3 is CASSNGQGTDTQYF. The CDR3 nucleotides are TGTGCCAGTAGTAACGGACAGGGGACAGATACGCAGTATTTT.

The chain combines TRBV28 with TRBJ1-1, with 9 bases that match TRBD1. Germline CDR1 reads MDHEN; CDR2 reads SYDVKM. This CDR3 comprises 14 residues. V lost 0 bases to trimming and J lost 8 bases; unmatched junction nucleotides: 4. CDR3: CASSLWGQGREAFF. CDR3 sequence (DNA): TGTGCCAGCAGTTTATGGGGACAGGGCAGGGAAGCTTTCTTT.

This clone was counted once. V gene TRBV6-1 combines with J gene TRBJ1-2; TRBD1 might be the D (5 bases). Germline-derived CDR1 and CDR2 are MNHNS and SASEGT. CDR3 length: 15 amino acids. V was clipped by 2 bases and J by 6 bases, with 16 bases between them. CDR3 sequence reads: CASSEWAGPVDGYTF. CDR3 in DNA: TGTGCCAGCAGTGAATGGGCAGGGCCGGTGGATGGCTACACCTTC.

The rearrangement joins TRBV27 to TRBJ2-7; maybe TRBD2 (6 bases). Per germline, CDR1 MNHEY and CDR2 SMNVEV (reference sequence). Trimming took off 5 bases at V and 0 bases at J, with 14 bases between the two ends. This CDR3 has 15 amino acids. CDR3 nucleotides: TGTGCCAGCAGTCGTTCCGGGACTGTCTCCTACGAGCAGTACTTC. Translation gives CASSRSGTVSYEQYF.

The genes are TRBV6-5 and TRBJ2-7; TRBD2 agrees at 7 bases. CDR1 and CDR2 (germline): MNHEY, SVGAGI. V shed 6 bases and J 2 bases; nucleotides not matched to a gene: 4. The CDR3 contains 13 residues. This chain's CDR3 is CASRRETAYEQYF. The CDR3 DNA reads TGTGCCAGCAGGCGGGAGACGGCCTACGAGCAGTACTTC.

The chain joins TRBV9 to TRBJ1-1, with D hard to call. The V gene lost 2 bases and the J gene lost 0 bases, with 5 bases spanning the gap. This CDR3 is 13 amino acids long. Looked up from germline, CDR1 is SGDLS and CDR2 is YYNGEE. The CDR3 nucleotides are TGTGCCAGCAGCGTCTGGCTGAACACTGAAGCTTTCTTT. Its protein is CASSVWLNTEAFF.

This sequence joins TRBV27 and TRBJ1-1; D unclear. With 0 bases removed from V and 0 bases from J, the gap between germline ends came to 20 bases. Germline V gene lookup returns CDR1 MNHEY and CDR2 SMNVEV (reference sequence). The CDR3 is 19 amino acids. As DNA, the CDR3 is TGTGCCAGCAGTTTATCGATACCGGGAGCAGGAGTCCTGAACACTGAAGCTTTCTTT. Its protein is CASSLSIPGAGVLNTEAFF.

This chain links TRBV7-2 with TRBJ2-5, with D tentatively TRBD2 (6 bases). Between the trimmed V and J ends, which lost 6 bases and 1 base, there was a span of 18 bases. Germline lookup yields CDR1 SGHTA and CDR2 FQGNSA. The CDR3 contains 16 residues. The CDR3 here is CASRIGAGRVQETQYF. As DNA, the CDR3 is TGTGCCAGCAGAATAGGGGCGGGACGAGTCCAAGAGACCCAGTACTTC.

The CDR3 DNA follows: TGTGCCAGCAGCTTAGGGAACAGACTAGCGGGGGGAGAGACCCAGTACTTC. Its protein is CASSLGNRLAGGETQYF. The chain links TRBV11-2 to TRBJ2-5, with 13 positions matching TRBD2. Germline CDR1 is SGHAT and CDR2 is FQNNGV. There are 17 residues in the CDR3. The trim removed 1 base at V and 4 bases at J, leaving 6 bases unmatched. Full variable domain (missing parts from reference TRBV11-2 and TRBJ2-5): EAGVAQSPRYKIIEKRQSVAFWCNPISGHATLYWYQQILGQGPKLLIQFQNNGVVDDSQLPKDRFSAERLKGVDSTLKIQPAKLEDSAVYLCASSLGNRLAGGETQYFGPGTRLLVL.

This chain connects TRBV27 to TRBJ2-1, with 9 bases fitting TRBD1. CDR3 length: 15 amino acids. Germline lookup yields CDR1 MNHEY and CDR2 SMNVEV (reference sequence). Trimming cost V 5 bases and J 7 bases; bases outside gene matches: 9. The CDR3 region has the DNA TGTGCCAGCAGTATACAGGGGGCATCGAGGAATGAGCAGTTCTTC. This gives the protein CASSIQGASRNEQFF.

This clone came up a few times. The CDR3 reads CASSLTGSSGNTIYF. The CDR3 nucleotides are TGTGCCAGCAGCCTAACTGGGAGCTCTGGAAACACCATATATTTT. V and J are TRBV27 and TRBJ1-3; D is unresolved. This CDR3 is 15 amino acids long. Germline CDR1 is MNHEY and CDR2 is SMNVEV (reference sequence). The germline V and J ends were trimmed by 6 bases and 0 bases, with 12 bases remaining between them.

The genes are TRBV2 and TRBJ1-1, with a weak D call TRBD1 (5 bases). Germline CDR1 is SNHLY and CDR2 is FYNNEI. Trimming pared 6 bases from V and 7 bases from J, leaving 24 bases between. CDR3 length: 16 residues. CDR3 bases: TGTGCCAGCAGCGCCATAGGGGTTTGGCAGCTGGATGAAGCTTTCTTT. Its protein product is CASSAIGVWQLDEAFF.

This clone was counted between two and nine times. CDR3 protein: CASSFKGDEQYF. CDR3 nucleotide sequence: TGTGCCAGCAGCTTTAAGGGAGACGAGCAGTACTTC. The gene calls are TRBV7-9 and TRBJ2-7; TRBD2 is a possible D gene (5 bases). The germline V gene has CDR1 SEHNR and CDR2 FQNEAQ (reference sequence). Trimming removed 3 bases from V and 5 bases from J, with 8 bases in between. The CDR3 sequence is 12 residues long. Full variable domain (rest looked up from reference TRBV7-9 and TRBJ2-7): DTGVSQNPRHKITKRGQNVTFRCDPISEHNRLYWYRQTLGQGPEFLTYFQNEAQLEKSRLLSDRFSAERPKGSFSTLEIQRTEQGDSAMYLCASSFKGDEQYFGPGTRLTVT.

The V gene is TRBV7-6, the J gene TRBJ2-7; 7 bases agree with TRBD1. The CDR3 extends over 15 amino acids. The trim removed 0 bases at V and 5 bases at J, leaving 7 bases unmatched. CDR1 is SGHVS, CDR2 FNYEAQ, per germline. CDR3 DNA sequence: TGTGCCAGCAGCTTAGCGCAGAACAGGGGCCACGAGCAGTACTTC. Translation gives CASSLAQNRGHEQYF.